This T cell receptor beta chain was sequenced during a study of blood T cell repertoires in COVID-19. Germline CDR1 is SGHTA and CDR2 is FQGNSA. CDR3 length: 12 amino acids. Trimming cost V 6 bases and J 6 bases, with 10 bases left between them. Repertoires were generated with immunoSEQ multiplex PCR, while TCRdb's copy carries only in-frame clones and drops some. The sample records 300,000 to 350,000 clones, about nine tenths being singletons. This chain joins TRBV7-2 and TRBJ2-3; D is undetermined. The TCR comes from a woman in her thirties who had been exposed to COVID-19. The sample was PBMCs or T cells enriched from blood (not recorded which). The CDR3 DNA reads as TGTGCCAGCAGGGTCACTGCGGATACGCAGTATTTT. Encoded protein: CASRVTADTQYF. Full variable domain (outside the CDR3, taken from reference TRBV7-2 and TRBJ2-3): GAGVSQSPSNKVTEKGKDVELRCDPISGHTALYWYRQSLGQGLEFLIYFQGNSAPDKSGLPSDRFSAERTGGSVSTLTIQRTQQEDSAVYLCASRVTADTQYFGPGTRLTVL.